This is a list of T cell receptor beta chains from one sample in a study of control samples from healthy donors and cancer patients. The method was immunoSEQ multiplex PCR; TCRdb's version includes in-frame clones alone and lacks a portion of them. In the table there are 90,000 or so clones, about 87% of which are singletons. Sequencing was done on a sample of blood. The source of these receptors is a woman aged 70-85 years in good health. CDR3s include the opening cysteine and the closing phenylalanine or tryptophan. D genes are given only for firm matches. The size entry is marked missing in some rows and otherwise reads once, few, many or a size class.

size	V	D	J	CDR3	DNA
-	TRBV7-9	-	TRBJ2-2	CASSLSNGELFF	TGTGCCAGCAGCTTAAGTAACGGGGAGCTGTTTTTT
-	TRBV6-6	-	TRBJ2-1	CASSYLGSRDNEQFF	TGTGCCAGCAGTTACTTGGGATCTAGGGACAATGAGCAGTTCTTC
-	TRBV3-1/TRBV3-2	-	TRBJ1-1	CASSQGNRYSFF	TGTGCCAGCAGCCAAGGGAACAGATACTCTTTCTTT
-	TRBV6-5	-	TRBJ2-7	CASSRRIGDEQYF	TGTGCCAGCAGTCGCAGGATAGGGGACGAGCAGTACTTC
-	TRBV7-2	TRBD1	TRBJ1-2	CASSSAGGNYGYTF	TGTGCCAGCAGCTCAGCAGGGGGGAACTATGGCTACACCTTC
-	TRBV28	-	TRBJ2-2	CASTPLRGRELFF	TGTGCCAGCACCCCCTTGAGGGGCCGGGAGCTGTTTTTT
-	TRBV21-1	-	TRBJ2-3	CASIPSRQTGGPTDTQYF	TGTGCCAGCATCCCGTCGAGGCAGACAGGGGGCCCCACAGATACGCAGTATTTT
once	TRBV24-1	TRBD1	TRBJ1-5	CATSPGTGPQHF	TGTGCCACCAGTCCAGGGACAGGCCCCCAGCATTTT
-	TRBV7-2	-	TRBJ1-6	CASSLGMAGINSPLHF	TGTGCCAGCAGCTTAGGGATGGCAGGAATTAATTCACCCCTCCACTTT
-	TRBV5-1	TRBD1	TRBJ1-1	CASSLVQGGNTEAFF	TGCGCCAGCAGCTTGGTCCAGGGGGGGAACACTGAAGCTTTCTTT
-	TRBV5-4	-	TRBJ1-6	CASSLGGVIGNNSPLHF	TGTGCCAGCAGCTTGGGCGGGGTGATAGGTAATAATTCACCCCTCCACTTT
once	TRBV11-2	TRBD1	TRBJ1-5	CASSLEQGPNQPQHF	TGTGCCAGCAGCTTAGAACAGGGGCCCAATCAGCCCCAGCATTTT
-	TRBV11-2	TRBD1	TRBJ1-1	CASSPGGWRNTEAFF	TGTGCCAGCAGCCCAGGGGGATGGCGGAACACTGAAGCTTTCTTT
-	TRBV19	TRBD1	TRBJ2-7	CASSPAGGSYEQYF	TGTGCCAGTAGCCCCGCAGGGGGTTCCTACGAGCAGTACTTC
-	TRBV7-9	TRBD2	TRBJ2-7	CASSAQPGLASYEQYF	TGTGCCAGCAGCGCCCAGCCGGGACTAGCCTCCTACGAGCAGTACTTC
-	TRBV19	-	TRBJ2-5	CASSIEGYETQYF	TGTGCCAGTAGTATAGAAGGGTACGAGACCCAGTACTTC
-	TRBV4-1	TRBD2	TRBJ2-7	CASSQSGLAADYYEQYF	TGCGCCAGCAGCCAATCGGGACTAGCGGCCGACTACTACGAGCAGTACTTC
-	TRBV2	TRBD2	TRBJ2-3	CASSDFRLAGVIDTQYF	TGTGCCAGCAGTGACTTCCGGCTAGCGGGAGTGATAGATACGCAGTATTTT
-	TRBV27	-	TRBJ1-2	CASRTGNYGYTF	TGTGCCAGCCGGACCGGTAACTATGGCTACACCTTC
once	TRBV7-6	-	TRBJ1-1	CASSLAVGARTEAFF	TGTGCCAGCAGCTTAGCGGTGGGGGCGCGGACTGAAGCTTTCTTT
-	TRBV27	-	TRBJ1-6	CASSPSSYNSPLHF	TGTGCCAGCAGTCCTAGCTCCTATAATTCACCCCTCCACTTT
-	TRBV5-4	-	TRBJ2-5	CASSLNSNQETQYF	TGTGCCAGCAGCTTAAACTCCAACCAAGAGACCCAGTACTTC